The clone carrying this T cell receptor (beta chain) was picked up a small number of times. Its target is unknown. Purities in excess of 95% were seen in all sorted populations. The data were obtained in a study of beta chain features in type 1 diabetes. V shed 6 bases, J shed 3 bases, and the junction held 7 bases outside the gene matches. The CDR3 spans 15 residues. The germline V gene has CDR1 MNHNS and CDR2 SASEGT. Overall study results and limits: The question left open here concerned HLA type influencing TCRB rearrangement. Shorter TCRB CDR3s, moderately but significantly so, marked every one of the four CD4+ subsets in Type 1 diabetes patients.

Investigators reverse transcribed all isolated RNA, so they sequenced expressed TCRB transcripts. Naive, central memory and regulatory T cell samples averaged around 3.9 million immunoSEQ reads each. Generated by immunoSEQ multiplex PCR, the TCRdb table keeps only in-frame clones and is missing some. Of a few hundred thousand clones in the sample, approximately 12% were seen once. This rearrangement joins TRBV6-1 to TRBJ2-3; 9 nucleotides match TRBD1. This TCR derives from a woman under 30 with type 1 diabetes. The sequencing sample was made of naive CD4+ T cells from blood. CDR3 amino acids: CASSHSGTGTDTQYF. The CDR3 DNA follows: TGTGCCAGCAGCCACTCCGGGACAGGGACAGATACGCAGTATTTT.